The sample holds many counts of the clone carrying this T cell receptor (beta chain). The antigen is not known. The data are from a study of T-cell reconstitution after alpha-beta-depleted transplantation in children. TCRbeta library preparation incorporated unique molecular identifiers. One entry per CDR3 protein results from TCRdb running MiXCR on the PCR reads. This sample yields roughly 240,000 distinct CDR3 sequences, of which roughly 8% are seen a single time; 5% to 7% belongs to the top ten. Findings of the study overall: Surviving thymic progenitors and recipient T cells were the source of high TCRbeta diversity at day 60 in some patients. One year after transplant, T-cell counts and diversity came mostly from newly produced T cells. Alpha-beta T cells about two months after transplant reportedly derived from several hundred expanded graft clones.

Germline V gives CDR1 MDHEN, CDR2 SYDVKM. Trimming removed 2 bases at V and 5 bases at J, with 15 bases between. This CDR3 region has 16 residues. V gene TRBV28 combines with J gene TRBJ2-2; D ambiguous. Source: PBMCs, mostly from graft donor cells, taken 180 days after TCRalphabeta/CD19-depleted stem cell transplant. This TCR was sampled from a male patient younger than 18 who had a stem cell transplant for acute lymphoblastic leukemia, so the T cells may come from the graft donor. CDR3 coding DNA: TGTGCCAGCAGTTTAATAGGGCCTCAGAAGACCGGGGAGCTGTTTTTT. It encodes CASSLIGPQKTGELFF. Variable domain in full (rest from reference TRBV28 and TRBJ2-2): DVKVTQSSRYLVKRTGEKVFLECVQDMDHENMFWYRQDPGLGLRLIYFSYDVKMKEKGDIPEGYSVSREKKERFSLILESASTNQTSMYLCASSLIGPQKTGELFFGEGSRLTVL.